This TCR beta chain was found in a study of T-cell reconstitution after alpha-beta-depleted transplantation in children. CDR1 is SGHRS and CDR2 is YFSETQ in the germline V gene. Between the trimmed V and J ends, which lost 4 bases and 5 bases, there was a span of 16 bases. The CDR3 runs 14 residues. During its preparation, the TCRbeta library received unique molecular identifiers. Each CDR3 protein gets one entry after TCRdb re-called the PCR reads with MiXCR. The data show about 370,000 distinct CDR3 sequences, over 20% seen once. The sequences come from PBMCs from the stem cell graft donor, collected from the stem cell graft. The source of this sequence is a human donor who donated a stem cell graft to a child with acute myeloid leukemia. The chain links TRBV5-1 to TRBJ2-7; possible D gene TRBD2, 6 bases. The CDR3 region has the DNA TGCGCCAGCAGCGGGGGGTTGATGATGAACGAGCAGTACTTC. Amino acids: CASSGGLMMNEQYF.